This T cell receptor beta chain was sequenced during a study of shared clonotypes between healthy human individuals. Overall study findings and caveats: Researchers found naive subsets generally carried larger estimated richness than memory subsets.

Sequencing used immunoSEQ multiplex PCR; TCRdb keeps in-frame clones, though not all of them. The sample has roughly 2.4 million clones; roughly 95% are singletons. Comments on this clone: The antigen remains undetermined.

With 5 bases removed from V and 10 bases from J, the gap between germline ends came to 17 bases. The CDR3 is 13 residues long. Germline V gene lookup returns CDR1 SEHNR and CDR2 FQNEAQ (reference sequence). Sequenced input: naive CD4+ T cells sorted from blood. Subset given: CD45RA+ positively selected. This chain connects TRBV7-9 to TRBJ1-1; maybe TRBD1 (6 bases). The TCR was taken from a man aged 18 to 29 in good health. The CDR3 is CASSPGGPVRAFF. For the CDR3, the DNA is TGTGCCAGCAGCCCTGGGGGGCCGGTAAGAGCTTTCTTT.